Following are 10 T cell receptor beta chains from one sample sequenced in a study of shared clonotypes between healthy human individuals. Repertoires were generated with immunoSEQ multiplex PCR, while TCRdb's copy carries only in-frame clones and drops some. The table records about 1.1 million clones, roughly 77% of them present only once. The specimen was memory CD4+ T cells from PBMCs. Specified subset: CD45RA-negative fraction. The receptors shown here come from a man younger than 35 in good health. Some clones in this sample may be carry-over from other donors' samples.

The chain links TRBV27 to TRBJ1-2; D is unclear. Germline V gives CDR1 MNHEY, CDR2 SMNVEV (reference sequence). This CDR3 comprises 12 residues. The ends were cut back, 7 bases at V and 6 bases at J, with 12 bases in the middle. The chain's CDR3 is CASKSNGNGYTF. The CDR3 bases are TGTGCCAGCAAGTCTAACGGTAATGGCTACACCTTC.

J is TRBJ2-1 and V is TRBV28; D call uncertain. This CDR3 is built from 13 residues. CDR1 is MDHEN, CDR2 SYDVKM, per germline. Trimming stripped 9 bases from V and 3 bases from J, with 12 bases between. As DNA, the CDR3 is TGTGCCAGTATCGGATGGGGCTACAATGAGCAGTTCTTC. Its protein product is CASIGWGYNEQFF.

This sequence joins TRBV4-3 and TRBJ2-5; D gene uncertain. The CDR3 spans 15 residues. Germline CDR1 is LGHNA and CDR2 is YSLEER. V was pared by 0 bases and J by 4 bases, with 12 bases between. The CDR3 spells CASSQDGWGIETQYF. Written as DNA, the CDR3 is TGCGCCAGCAGCCAAGATGGGTGGGGAATAGAGACCCAGTACTTC.

The V call is TRBV2, the J call TRBJ2-7; 12 nucleotides match TRBD1. V lost 6 bases to trimming and J lost 7 bases; unmatched junction nucleotides: 7. The CDR3 is 14 amino acids. From germline, CDR1 is SNHLY and CDR2 FYNNEI. The CDR3 loop is CASRAGQGAWEQYF. In nucleotides, the CDR3 is TGTGCCAGCAGGGCGGGACAGGGGGCCTGGGAGCAGTACTTC.

This clone was detected only a few times. The chain is built from TRBV4-1 and TRBJ2-1; 8 bases line up with TRBD1. The CDR3 is 13 amino acids. Looked up from germline, CDR1 is MGHRA and CDR2 is YSYEKL. J gave up 11 bases and V 4 bases, and 7 bases lay outside the gene matches. The CDR3 nucleotides are TGCGCCAGCAGCCCGGGACAGGTCATCCAGCAGTTCTTC. Translation gives CASSPGQVIQQFF.

This chain joins TRBV7-8 and TRBJ2-5, with a possible D match to TRBD1 (5 bases). Germline V gives CDR1 SGHVS, CDR2 FQNEAQ. V was clipped by 2 bases and J by 1 base, with 8 bases between them. There are 14 residues in the CDR3. CDR3 in amino acids: CASSLSGFQETQYF. CDR3 nucleotides: TGTGCCAGCAGCTTATCAGGGTTCCAAGAGACCCAGTACTTC.

V and J are TRBV11-2 and TRBJ2-2; unclear D gene. The CDR3 covers 17 residues. Germline V lookup: CDR1 SGHAT, CDR2 FQNNGV. V gave up 7 bases and J gave up 4 bases, with 22 bases separating them. In DNA, the CDR3 is TGTGCCAGCACTGCCGCTTCTCACAGATCAACCACCGGGGAGCTGTTTTTT. This codes for CASTAASHRSTTGELFF.

The chain couples TRBV9 to TRBJ2-5; 7 nucleotides match TRBD2. J was trimmed by 3 bases and V by 5 bases; bases with no gene match: 13. Germline loops: CDR1 SGDLS, CDR2 YYNGEE. The CDR3 sequence is 16 residues long. CDR3 DNA sequence: TGTGCCAGCAGTCCTCACGGCCTAGCGGAGGAAGAGACCCAGTACTTC. This gives the protein CASSPHGLAEEETQYF.

This clone was seen a few times. The chain links TRBV4-2 to TRBJ2-5; 9 bases match TRBD2. After removal of 3 bases from V and 6 bases from J, the junction contained 11 bases not matched to a gene. The germline gives CDR1 LGHNA, CDR2 YNFKEQ. This CDR3 has 16 amino acids. For the CDR3, the DNA is TGTGCCAGCAGCCAGTTGGCCGGGCTAGCGGGACAGACCCAGTACTTC. Amino acids: CASSQLAGLAGQTQYF.

Details on this clone: Other DNA sequences within the sample encode an identical CDR3. The chain combines TRBV5-1 with TRBJ2-1; 8 bases fit TRBD1. J was trimmed by 3 bases and V by 4 bases; bases with no gene match: 3. The CDR3 is made up of 14 amino acids. Germline V CDR1 and CDR2: SGHRS, YFSETQ. The CDR3 spells CASSPGQGYNEQFF. As DNA, the CDR3 is TGCGCCAGCAGCCCCGGACAGGGCTACAATGAGCAGTTCTTC.